A selection of T cell receptor beta chains follows, all from one sample in a study of cytomegalovirus exposure and HLA in healthy donors. Sequencing used immunoSEQ multiplex PCR; TCRdb keeps in-frame clones, though not all of them. The sample yields roughly 170,000 clones, more than 65% seen once. The sample taken for sequencing was PBMCs. These receptors all come from a male donor in good health and CMV-seronegative. Both conserved end residues are trimmed from each CDR3. Each record gives: D gene, V gene, CDR3 protein. The D gene is left open where the match is weak.

>.|TRBV7-3
ASSLTGGGIQY
>.|TRBV2
ASNFGGGQETQY
>.|TRBV7-3
ASSLSSTPGNEQF
>.|TRBV5-1
ASSSTSSGDTQY
>.|TRBV10-3
AVRLHMTSEQY
>TRBD1|TRBV7-8
ASSSGQIMNTEAF
>.|TRBV6-1
ASSSGFLTEAF
>TRBD1|TRBV27
ASSRQGNTGELF
>.|TRBV5-4
ASSGGPNTGELF
>.|TRBV4-3
ASSRGGMNGYT
>TRBD1|TRBV2
ASNLRDRVGETQY
>.|TRBV25-1
ASSYREAAEAF
>.|TRBV6-5
ASRPYGAGEKLF
>TRBD1|TRBV7-2
ASSTGTGPYEQY
>TRBD2|TRBV7-8
ASSLPRTSGGDTPKQETQY
>.|TRBV25-1
ASSERYSNQPQH
>.|TRBV19
ASSIDLSGELF
>TRBD2|TRBV6-5
ASSYRGGSSTDTQY
>.|TRBV29-1
SVEWMADTGGGYT
>.|TRBV6-6
ASSYSSLSLNEKLF
>.|TRBV7-6
ASSLTVGSGYT
>TRBD1|TRBV7-3
ASSMDRGQETQY
>TRBD1|TRBV6-5
ASSVYGTDNSPLH
>TRBD1|TRBV6-1
ASRDRGFEKLF
>TRBD2|TRBV5-1
ASSLNLAGGLNEQF
>.|TRBV28
ASSTPGPGVSSYEQY
>.|TRBV5-1
ASSLEPGSYEQY
>TRBD1|TRBV6-1
ASTGQAASYEQY
>TRBD1|TRBV4-1
ASSQHRGDTEAF
>TRBD1|TRBV10-2
ASSGTGGMNTEAF
>.|TRBV9
ASSVTSRPSSYEQY
>.|TRBV9
ASSVFLASTDTQY
>.|TRBV15
ATSSYGEIAYEQY
>.|TRBV28
ASSFLGQGAQPQH
>TRBD1|TRBV18
ASSSGQGGEQF
>.|TRBV19
ASSIPGQGAEAF
>TRBD2|TRBV5-4
ASSPAGGTGASTDTQY
>.|TRBV2
ASRTASEQY
>TRBD1|TRBV18
ASSPSTGGSSEQY
>.|TRBV5-1
ASSWGSGSSYNEQF
>.|TRBV7-3
ASSLERGETQY
>.|TRBV5-1
ASSLDRPSYEQY
>.|TRBV7-8
ASSPRLGSGNTIY
>.|TRBV9
ASSGSRSRYDYGYT
>TRBD2|TRBV7-9
ASSSLAGSGILAKNIQY
>TRBD1|TRBV7-3
ASSPDRGRWDTQY
>TRBD2|TRBV27
ASSLGTMMGRGETQY
>TRBD2|TRBV15
ATSRVTSGSYEQY
>.|TRBV7-2
ASSRRTGQEGYT
>.|TRBV30
AWSVLANQPQH
>TRBD1|TRBV7-9
ASSLGDRGSYEQY
>.|TRBV7-9
ASSRAGAGRRNEKLF
>TRBD2|TRBV5-1
ASSFSGRATDTQY
>.|TRBV2
ASSDLIGANEQF
>.|TRBV7-3
ASSLTPPGRMGTDTQY
>TRBD2|TRBV7-2
ASRTRRGAYNEQF